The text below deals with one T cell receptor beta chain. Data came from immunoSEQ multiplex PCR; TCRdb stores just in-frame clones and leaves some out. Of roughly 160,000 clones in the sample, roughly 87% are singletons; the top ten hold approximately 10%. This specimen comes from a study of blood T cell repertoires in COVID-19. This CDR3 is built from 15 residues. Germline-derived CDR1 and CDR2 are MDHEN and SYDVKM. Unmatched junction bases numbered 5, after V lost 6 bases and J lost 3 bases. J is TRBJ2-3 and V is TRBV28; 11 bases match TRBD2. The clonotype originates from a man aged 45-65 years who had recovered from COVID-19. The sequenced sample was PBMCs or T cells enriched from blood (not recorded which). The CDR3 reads CASRELAGVTDTQYF. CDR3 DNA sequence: TGTGCCAGCAGGGAACTAGCGGGAGTTACAGATACGCAGTATTTT.